This T cell receptor (beta chain) derives from a study of T cell responses to AZD1222 COVID-19 vaccine. Findings of the study overall: Two AZD1222 doses significantly raised spike-specific TCR breadth and depth over controls.

For this clone: The antigen remains undetermined.

Deletions cut 7 bases from V and 3 bases from J, with 11 bases between. The CDR3 extends over 12 amino acids. Germline V lookup: CDR1 SGHTS, CDR2 YDEGEE. Repertoires were generated with immunoSEQ multiplex PCR, while TCRdb's copy carries only in-frame clones and drops some. The table records under 150,000 clones, almost 95% of them present only once. The receptor's source is an adult who received the AZD1222 COVID-19 vaccine. This sample comprised peripheral blood, obtained 28 days after the second AZD1222 dose. V and J are TRBV5-8 and TRBJ2-7; D is ambiguous. In nucleotides, the CDR3 is TGTGCCAGCGGCCCGGGTGTCTACGAGCAGTACTTC. This translates into CASGPGVYEQYF. The full variable domain, with the rest looked up from reference TRBV5-8 and TRBJ2-7, is EAGVTQSPTHLIKTRGQQATLRCSPISGHTSVYWYQQALGLGLQFLLWYDEGEERNRGNFPPRFSGRQFPNYSSELNVNALELEDSALYLCASGPGVYEQYFGPGTRLTVT.